This T cell receptor (beta chain) was sequenced for a study of graft-versus-host responses after intestinal transplantation. Study-level information: Each transplant was multivisceral, liver-intestinal, or isolated intestinal.

The table came from immunoSEQ multiplex PCR; TCRdb's copy has only in-frame clones and leaves some out. The profile covers about 50,000 clones, with around 90% appearing a single time and roughly 2.7% taken by the ten largest. The CDR3 spans 14 residues. Germline trimming cut 6 bases from V and 3 bases from J; bases unmatched to any gene: 2. Germline-derived CDR1 and CDR2 are KGHSH and LQKENI. Concerning this clone itself: Its antigen remains unidentified.

Study-wide findings and caveats: Elevated graft-versus-host to host-versus-graft clonal ratios in allografts were recorded for patients with graft-donor T cell macrochimerism. Researchers found peak circulating GvH clone levels linked to early post-transplant HvG declines.

The receptor was derived from a human donor who was the organ donor for an intestinal transplant. The starting material was unstimulated CD4+ T cells sorted from spleen or lymph node cells, obtained before transplant. The chain employs TRBV18 and TRBJ2-1, with 10 bases identical to TRBD2. CDR3 nucleotide sequence: TGTGCCAGCTCCACTAGCGGGGTCTACAATGAGCAGTTCTTC. Encoded protein: CASSTSGVYNEQFF.